This T cell receptor (beta chain) was sequenced for a study of T-cell memory formation after mild COVID-19. Study at large: TCR clustering was largely donor specific. The study, taken as a whole, reports: Pre-infection memory already had some responding clones, implying cross-reactive memory joined. Day 15 to 85 contractors were CD4/CD8 balanced; later expanders leaned CD4+.

Using its own MiXCR run on the 5' RACE reads, TCRdb lists one record per CDR3 protein. The sample lists 400,000 or so distinct CDR3 sequences, about 20% occurring once. Trimming removed 0 bases at V and 3 bases at J, with 14 bases between. There are 16 residues in the CDR3. Germline V CDR1 and CDR2: LGHDT, YNNKEL (reference sequence). With respect to this clonotype: Its specificity is not known.

This TCR was sampled from an adult woman who had mild COVID-19 (a few samples of this study predate the infection). Cell type and time point are not known. Sequences were obtained from PBMCs or a T cell subset sorted from them (not recorded which). This sequence joins TRBV3-1 and TRBJ1-1; D not certain. The CDR3 DNA reads TGTGCCAGCAGCCAAGATCGTAGGACTGCGGACACTGAAGCTTTCTTT. Its protein product is CASSQDRRTADTEAFF.